This TCR beta chain appears in the sequencing data of a study of chemoradiotherapy in HPV16-positive cancers. CDR3 length: 13 residues. V shed 3 bases and J shed 3 bases, with 9 bases lying between them. The germline CDR1 and CDR2 sequences are MNHEY and SVGAGI. Measured with immunoSEQ multiplex PCR; TCRdb has only the in-frame clones, and not every one. The data show approximately 12,000 clones, with approximately 90% seen just once and about 1.8% held by the top ten. The source is a human donor with HPV-associated anogenital cancer. This rearrangement joins TRBV6-5 to TRBJ2-7; D gene ambiguous. The sample was blood, taken from a patient who underwent chemoradiotherapy. The DNA for the CDR3 is TGTGCCAGCAGTTATTCATCCTACTACGAGCAGTACTTC. Its protein is CASSYSSYYEQYF.